Following are 14 T cell receptor beta chains from one sample sequenced in a study of cytomegalovirus exposure and HLA in healthy donors. Vbeta (60) and Jbeta (13) primers were used in the PCR. The table came from immunoSEQ multiplex PCR; TCRdb's copy has only in-frame clones and leaves some out. Of roughly 180,000 clones listed, 78% are singletons. The specimen sequenced was PBMCs. The receptors shown here come from a female donor in good health and CMV-seronegative.

The CDR3 DNA reads TGTGCCAGCAGCGACGGACACTACGAGCAGTACTTC. It specifies CASSDGHYEQYF. The chain joins TRBV5-6 to TRBJ2-7; D perhaps matches TRBD1 (5 bases). This CDR3 comprises 12 residues. Germline V CDR1 and CDR2: SGHDT, YYEEEE. Trimming stripped 4 bases from V and 3 bases from J, with 8 bases between.

The V call is TRBV5-6, the J call TRBJ2-7; 9 positions match TRBD1. V lost 4 bases and J lost 4; bases outside the gene matches: 12. The germline V gene has CDR1 SGHDT and CDR2 YYEEEE. The CDR3 loop spans 16 amino acids. CDR3 in DNA: TGTGCCAGCAGCGAAACACAGGGGGCGCGTATTTACGAGCAGTACTTC. Its protein product is CASSETQGARIYEQYF.

The count of this clone is one. V is TRBV28 and J is TRBJ1-5; 9 bases are a match to TRBD1. The junction had 2 bases not matched to a gene; V was cut back by 5 bases and J by 0 bases. Germline values: CDR1 MDHEN, CDR2 SYDVKM. The CDR3 contains 15 residues. Here the CDR3 DNA reads TGTGCCAGCAGTCTACAGGGGGCTAGCAATCAGCCCCAGCATTTT. This sequence encodes CASSLQGASNQPQHF.

This clone occurred a few times. This rearrangement joins TRBV30 to TRBJ1-3; 9 bases agree with TRBD1. Per the germline V gene, CDR1 is GTSNPN and CDR2 is SVGIG (reference sequence). The CDR3 is 21 residues long. V lost 0 bases and J lost 0; bases outside the gene matches: 18. The CDR3 coding sequence is TGTGCCTGGAGTGTACGGGCCGGGACAGGGTTTCTCGTGGGCTCTGGAAACACCATATATTTT. Encoded protein: CAWSVRAGTGFLVGSGNTIYF.

This clone was observed a few times. This chain joins TRBV28 and TRBJ2-1; a possible D gene is TRBD2 (6 bases). Trimming left V 6 bases short and J 2 bases short, with 11 bases between. Germline V gene data show CDR1 as MDHEN and CDR2 as SYDVKM. The CDR3 is 14 amino acids. CDR3 loop: CASRLGGAYNEQFF. The DNA of the CDR3 is TGTGCCAGCAGATTGGGGGGAGCCTACAATGAGCAGTTCTTC.

As regards this clone: Other DNA sequences in the sample encode the same CDR3. The chain carries TRBV19 and TRBJ2-1, with D perhaps matching TRBD2 (5 bases). Germline CDR1 LNHDA, CDR2 SQIVND (reference sequence). The CDR3 consists of 16 residues. The V gene lost 1 base and the J gene lost 0 bases, with 10 bases spanning the gap. The CDR3 DNA reads as TGTGCCAGTAGTATAGGACTGGCGGGCTCCTACAATGAGCAGTTCTTC. Translated: CASSIGLAGSYNEQFF. Filled out from reference TRBV19 and TRBJ2-1, the complete variable domain reads DGGITQSPKYLFRKEGQNVTLSCEQNLNHDAMYWYRQDPGQGLRLIYYSQIVNDFQKGDIAEGYSVSREKKESFPLTVTSAQKNPTAFYLCASSIGLAGSYNEQFFGPGTRLTVL.

The V gene is TRBV15, the J gene TRBJ1-6; tentatively, D is TRBD1 (5 bases). The V end was cut by 3 bases, the J end by 6 bases, with 12 bases between. The CDR3 length is 15 residues. The germline CDR1 and CDR2 sequences are LNHNV and YYDKDF (reference sequence). The CDR3 loop reads CATSRGGLGNSPLHF. CDR3 nucleotides: TGTGCCACCAGCAGGGGGGGGTTGGGTAATTCACCCCTCCACTTT.

The chain links TRBV10-3 to TRBJ2-1, with D tentatively TRBD1 (6 bases). This CDR3 contains 15 residues. The V and J ends lost 7 bases and 4 bases respectively, with 17 bases between them. The germline gives CDR1 ENHRY, CDR2 SYGVKD. The CDR3 DNA is TGTGCCATCATTCTTCAGGGGCGCAAATACAATGAGCAGTTCTTC. It yields the protein CAIILQGRKYNEQFF.

This chain links TRBV29-1 with TRBJ1-1, with D unclear. The V end lost 3 bases, the J end lost 1 base, and 12 bases lay between the germline ends. CDR3 length: 14 amino acids. In germline, CDR1 is SQVTM, CDR2 ANQGSEA. CDR3 sequence (DNA): TGCAGCGTTGATAGTGGTCCGTGGAACACTGAAGCTTTCTTT. It specifies CSVDSGPWNTEAFF.

This chain uses TRBV4-1 with TRBJ1-2, with D perhaps TRBD1 (6 bases). The V and J ends lost 1 base and 3 bases respectively, with 9 bases between them. The length of the CDR3 is 14 residues. CDR1 and CDR2 (germline): MGHRA, YSYEKL. The CDR3 nucleotides are TGCGCCAGCAGCCAAGGCAACAGGGACTATGGCTACACCTTC. Its protein product is CASSQGNRDYGYTF.

The V call is TRBV7-9, the J call TRBJ2-1, with TRBD2 as a possible D gene (6 bases). CDR3 size: 14 residues. The V gene lost 3 bases and the J gene lost 10 bases, with 16 bases spanning the gap. The germline V gene has CDR1 SEHNR and CDR2 FQNEAQ (reference sequence). CDR3: CASSFSYTSNEQFF. CDR3 nucleotide sequence: TGTGCCAGCAGCTTCTCATATACTAGCAACGAGCAGTTCTTC.

This clone is a singleton in its sample. V gene TRBV7-6 combines with J gene TRBJ2-3; 9 nucleotides agree with TRBD1. The CDR3 has 16 amino acids. After removal of 1 base from V and 2 bases from J, the junction contained 4 bases not matched to a gene. Germline CDR1 SGHVS, CDR2 FNYEAQ. CDR3 DNA sequence: TGTGCCAGCAGCTTAGGGGGGACAGGGATCACAGATACGCAGTATTTT. Its translation is CASSLGGTGITDTQYF.

V is TRBV28 and J is TRBJ2-7; TRBD1 aligns across 11 bases. The germline V gene encodes CDR1 MDHEN and CDR2 SYDVKM. After removal of 5 bases from V and 6 bases from J, the junction contained 6 bases not matched to a gene. CDR3 size: 14 residues. The CDR3 loop is CASSPTGTGGEQYF. The CDR3, as DNA: TGTGCCAGCAGTCCCACCGGGACAGGGGGCGAGCAGTACTTC.

The count of this clone is one. This chain connects TRBV19 to TRBJ1-1; D possibly corresponds to TRBD1 (6 bases). Germline assignment: CDR1 LNHDA and CDR2 SQIVND (reference sequence). V lost 4 bases and J 1 base, leaving 16 bases between the germline ends. This CDR3 has 16 residues. The CDR3 loop is CASSKWGRPSNTEAFF. The CDR3 region has the DNA TGTGCCAGTAGTAAATGGGGGCGACCCTCGAACACTGAAGCTTTCTTT.